The clone carrying this T cell receptor (beta chain) is a singleton in its sample. The antigen remains unidentified. The data were taken from a study of untreated major depressive disorder. Study-level points and caveats: In every subject, the five largest TRBV05-01 clones were private. Compared with controls, depressed patients showed more TRBV05-01 (Vbeta 5.1) usage in CD4+ T cells.

CDR3 length: 16 amino acids. The V gene's germline CDR1 is ENHRY and CDR2 SYGVKD. Trimming removed 6 bases from V and 2 bases from J, with 18 bases in between. TCRdb's table, derived via immunoSEQ multiplex PCR, lists solely in-frame clones and lacks some. This sample yields under 15,000 clones, of which around 90% are seen a single time; about 0.8% belongs to the top ten. Roughly 28 ml of peripheral blood was collected per donor. Source material: CD4+ T cells from PBMCs. The receptor was isolated from a man younger than 40 with major depressive disorder. V usage is TRBV10-3 and J usage is TRBJ2-3; D may be TRBD2 (5 bases). CDR3 sequence reads: CAISPGVLYNTDTQYF. CDR3 in DNA: TGTGCCATCAGCCCCGGGGTTCTCTATAACACAGATACGCAGTATTTT.